Listed here are 25 T cell receptor beta chains from one sample, sequenced in a study of OX40 agonist ivuxolimab in advanced cancers. Assay used: immunoSEQ multiplex PCR; TCRdb lists only in-frame clones, some missing. The sample consists of just over 50,000 clones, about 90% of them appearing once. The sample in question was CD4+ or CD8+ T cells sorted from blood, obtained in a trial of the OX40 agonist ivuxolimab. The receptors stem from an adult with an advanced solid tumor such as melanoma, head and neck, liver or kidney cancer.

This clone appeared a few times. This chain links TRBV2 with TRBJ1-1; D gene unclear. This CDR3 is 12 amino acids long. The V gene lost 3 bases and the J gene lost 6 bases, with 8 bases spanning the gap. Germline loops: CDR1 SNHLY, CDR2 FYNNEI. The CDR3 sequence is CASSDQHAEAFF. CDR3 DNA: TGTGCCAGCAGTGATCAGCACGCTGAAGCTTTCTTT.

The rearrangement links TRBV28 to TRBJ1-1; D is ambiguous. V was pared by 6 bases and J by 1 base, with 12 bases between. The CDR3 length is 14 residues. From germline, CDR1 is MDHEN and CDR2 SYDVKM. CDR3 sequence reads: CASSPAGANTEAFF. CDR3 coding DNA: TGTGCCAGCAGCCCCGCAGGAGCGAACACTGAAGCTTTCTTT.

This clone was recorded only once. V is TRBV5-4 and J is TRBJ1-4; no reliable D call. The germline V gene encodes CDR1 SGHNT and CDR2 YYREEE (reference sequence). CDR3 length: 13 residues. V was clipped by 4 bases and J by 4 bases, with 8 bases between them. Written as DNA, the CDR3 is TGTGCCAGCAGCCCGGCCCTTAATGAAAAACTGTTTTTT. Translation gives CASSPALNEKLFF.

The chain carries TRBV6-4 and TRBJ2-3; D gene ambiguous. CDR3 length equals 13 residues. Trimming took 5 bases from V and 2 from J, leaving 8 bases between them. The germline V gene has CDR1 MRHNA and CDR2 SNTAGT. This CDR3 reads CASSSFLTDTQYF. In DNA, the CDR3 is TGTGCCAGCAGTTCGTTCCTCACAGATACGCAGTATTTT.

This chain connects TRBV5-5 to TRBJ2-3; the D is unclear. V lost 6 bases to trimming and J lost 6 bases, with 20 bases between them. The V gene's germline CDR1 is SGHKS and CDR2 YYEKEE (reference sequence). The CDR3 sequence is 15 residues long. This chain's CDR3 is CASTPPAPLIDTQYF. The CDR3 DNA reads TGTGCCAGCACCCCGCCGGCGCCCCTCATCGATACGCAGTATTTT.

This clone was recorded once. This chain links TRBV19 with TRBJ1-6; 8 positions match TRBD1. The germline V gene encodes CDR1 LNHDA and CDR2 SQIVND (reference sequence). Trimming cost V 2 bases and J 16 bases; bases outside gene matches: 13. The CDR3 runs 15 residues. This CDR3 reads CASSINWDRRIPLHF. The CDR3 DNA sequence: TGTGCCAGTAGTATAAACTGGGACAGGAGGATACCGCTCCACTTT.

The chain carries TRBV10-1 and TRBJ2-3; 13 bases agree with TRBD2. Germline lookup yields CDR1 WNHNN and CDR2 SYGVQD (reference sequence). This CDR3 region has 18 residues. V was clipped by 0 bases and J by 4 bases; unmatched bases: 7. The CDR3 DNA reads as TGCGCCAGCAGTGAGTCTCCTCGACTAGCGGGAGGCGCAGATACGCAGTATTTT. Amino acid sequence: CASSESPRLAGGADTQYF.

The chain employs TRBV28 and TRBJ1-2, with D maybe TRBD1 (5 bases). Germline-derived CDR1 and CDR2 are MDHEN and SYDVKM. The V and J ends lost 5 bases and 3 bases respectively, with 13 bases between them. The CDR3 contains 14 residues. The DNA for the CDR3 is TGTGCCAGCAGTACTGGGACCGGTCACTATGGCTACACCTTC. It yields the protein CASSTGTGHYGYTF.

There are a few counts of this clone. The chain carries TRBV30 and TRBJ1-6; a weak D match, TRBD1 (5 bases). The CDR3 is made up of 19 amino acids. Germline values: CDR1 GTSNPN, CDR2 SVGIG (reference sequence). V gave up 3 bases and J gave up 0 bases, with 21 bases separating them. CDR3 nucleotides: TGTGCCTGGAGCGCCTATTCCTTTCCAGGGAGCTCCTATAATTCACCCCTCCACTTT. Amino acids: CAWSAYSFPGSSYNSPLHF. Full variable domain (missing parts from reference TRBV30 and TRBJ1-6): SQTIHQWPATLVQPVGSPLSLECTVEGTSNPNLYWYRQAAGRGLQLLFYSVGIGQISSEVPQNLSASRPQDRQFILSSKKLLLSDSGFYLCAWSAYSFPGSSYNSPLHFGNGTRLTVT.

The V and J genes are TRBV18 and TRBJ1-3, with 7 bases fitting TRBD1. From germline, CDR1 is KGHSH and CDR2 LQKENI. V shed 2 bases, J shed 0 bases, and the junction held 4 bases outside the gene matches. This CDR3 contains 16 residues. CDR3 bases: TGTGCCAGCTCACCAACACAGGGGTCCTCTGGAAACACCATATATTTT. This gives the protein CASSPTQGSSGNTIYF.

J is TRBJ2-7 and V is TRBV11-2; 12 bases agree with TRBD1. J lost 2 bases, V lost 2 bases, and 4 bases had no gene match. CDR3 length equals 16 residues. Germline V lookup: CDR1 SGHAT, CDR2 FQNNGV. The DNA of the CDR3 is TGTGCCAGCAGCTTAACGGGGACAGGGGGCCCCTACGAGCAGTACTTC. Its protein is CASSLTGTGGPYEQYF.

The chain links TRBV14 to TRBJ1-6; tentative D call: TRBD1 (5 bases). The CDR3 is 16 amino acids. Trimming cost V 0 bases and J 9 bases, with 15 bases left between them. Looked up from germline, CDR1 is SGHDN and CDR2 is FVKESK. CDR3 DNA: TGTGCCAGCAGCCAAGATCAGGCAGGGCTGGGTTCACCCCTCCACTTT. Translating it yields CASSQDQAGLGSPLHF.

This clone was found a few times. The J gene is TRBJ2-7, the V gene TRBV7-9; weak D call: TRBD2 (5 bases). Per the germline V gene, CDR1 is SEHNR and CDR2 is FQNEAQ (reference sequence). The CDR3 contains 13 residues. Trimming stripped 3 bases from V and 6 bases from J, with 12 bases between. In DNA, the CDR3 is TGTGCCAGCAGCTTCCGAGCGGCCCGCGAGCAGTACTTC. It codes for CASSFRAAREQYF.

The J gene is TRBJ2-5, the V gene TRBV4-1, with TRBD2 matching over 12 bases. The trim removed 1 base at V and 2 bases at J, leaving 8 bases unmatched. CDR3 length: 18 amino acids. The germline gives CDR1 MGHRA, CDR2 YSYEKL. DNA of the CDR3: TGCGCCAGCAGCCAAGTGCTTAGACTAGCGGGGGCTCAAGAGACCCAGTACTTC. This translates into CASSQVLRLAGAQETQYF.

The CDR3 nucleotides are TGTGCCAGCAGCACATACAACGAGCAGTACTTC. Amino acid sequence: CASSTYNEQYF. The chain uses TRBV2 and TRBJ2-7; D is unclear. Germline CDR1 and CDR2: SNHLY and FYNNEI. The CDR3 consists of 11 residues. The V end lost 6 bases, the J end lost 5 bases, and 8 bases lay between the germline ends.

A few counts support this clone. This chain joins TRBV2 and TRBJ1-1; 9 bases line up with TRBD1. The germline gives CDR1 SNHLY, CDR2 FYNNEI. CDR3 length: 14 amino acids. With V trimmed by 7 bases and J by 4 bases, 7 bases remained unmatched. The CDR3 sequence is CASKPGTGRTEAFF. CDR3 nucleotides: TGTGCCAGCAAACCCGGGACAGGGCGCACTGAAGCTTTCTTT. The variable domain in full, with the rest retrieved from reference TRBV2 and TRBJ1-1, is EPEVTQTPSHQVTQMGQEVILRCVPISNHLYFYWYRQILGQKVEFLVSFYNNEISEKSEIFDDQFSVERPDGSNFTLKIRSTKLEDSAMYFCASKPGTGRTEAFFGQGTRLTVV.

Only a few counts were recorded for this clone. The rearrangement links TRBV5-4 to TRBJ2-1, with D possibly TRBD2 on 6 matching bases. This CDR3 comprises 16 residues. V lost 0 bases to trimming and J lost 0 bases, with 10 bases between them. The germline CDR1 and CDR2 sequences are SGHNT and YYREEE (reference sequence). In nucleotides, the CDR3 is TGTGCCAGCAGCTTGGGGTCCGGGGGCTCCTACAATGAGCAGTTCTTC. Translated, it gives CASSLGSGGSYNEQFF.

In its sample, this clone was seen a few times. The chain carries TRBV28 and TRBJ1-1; 9 bases line up with TRBD1. The CDR3 sequence is 12 residues long. CDR1 is MDHEN, CDR2 SYDVKM, per germline. J gave up 5 bases and V 10 bases, and 5 bases lay outside the gene matches. The CDR3 loop is CAIGTGRTEAFF. CDR3 coding DNA: TGTGCCATTGGGACAGGGAGAACTGAAGCTTTCTTT.

This rearrangement joins TRBV30 to TRBJ2-1; tentatively, D is TRBD1 (6 bases). Trimming took 1 base from V and 7 from J, leaving 14 bases between them. From germline, CDR1 is GTSNPN and CDR2 SVGIG (reference sequence). This CDR3 contains 14 residues. The CDR3: CAWSAGQQVNEQFF. CDR3 coding DNA: TGTGCCTGGAGTGCCGGACAGCAGGTTAATGAGCAGTTCTTC.

The chain uses TRBV5-1 and TRBJ2-7; D ambiguous. Germline lookup yields CDR1 SGHRS and CDR2 YFSETQ. The CDR3 extends over 14 amino acids. V dropped 5 bases and J dropped 1 base, with 13 bases sitting between them. CDR3 DNA: TGCGCCAGCAGTTCGTCCTTGGCATCCTACGAGCAGTACTTC. Its protein product is CASSSSLASYEQYF.

The rearrangement uses TRBV5-4 and TRBJ2-1; 7 positions match TRBD2. V lost 0 bases to trimming and J lost 1 base; unmatched junction nucleotides: 1. Germline CDR1 reads SGHNT; CDR2 reads YYREEE (reference sequence). This CDR3 is built from 15 residues. The chain's CDR3 is CASSLGGGSYNEQFF. The DNA of the CDR3 is TGTGCCAGCAGCTTGGGGGGAGGGTCCTACAATGAGCAGTTCTTC.

The chain recombines TRBV6-5 with TRBJ2-2; a possible D gene is TRBD1 (7 bases). Trimming shortened V by 5 bases and J by 3 bases, and 13 bases separated the two germline ends. The CDR3 contains 15 residues. CDR1 is MNHEY, CDR2 SVGAGI, per germline. The CDR3 loop reads CASSQRGTDTGELFF. The CDR3 nucleotides read TGTGCCAGCAGTCAACGGGGGACAGACACCGGGGAGCTGTTTTTT.

J is TRBJ2-2 and V is TRBV11-2; 7 positions agree with TRBD1. Losses at the gene ends were 1 base for V and 7 bases for J; bases not matched to a gene: 9. From germline, CDR1 is SGHAT and CDR2 FQNNGV. The CDR3 spans 16 residues. CDR3 in DNA: TGTGCCAGCAGCTTAGGCACAGGGGTTAGTCGCGGGGAGCTGTTTTTT. Translating it yields CASSLGTGVSRGELFF.

The chain employs TRBV27 and TRBJ2-6; 10 nucleotides agree with TRBD1. V lost 4 bases and J lost 1; bases outside the gene matches: 10. In germline, CDR1 is MNHEY, CDR2 SMNVEV (reference sequence). The CDR3 has 19 residues. In DNA form, the CDR3 reads TGTGCCAGCAGTTCGTACCTGGACAGGGGGGGATCTGGGGCCAACGTCCTGACTTTC. Protein product: CASSSYLDRGGSGANVLTF.

This chain connects TRBV6-5 to TRBJ2-1; D unresolved. Germline V lookup: CDR1 MNHEY, CDR2 SVGAGI. Trimming left V 0 bases short and J 5 bases short, with 11 bases between. The CDR3 is 15 residues long. The CDR3 DNA reads TGTGCCAGCAGTTACTCTAGTAGCACACACAATGAGCAGTTCTTC. Translated, it gives CASSYSSSTHNEQFF.